Presented here are 2 T cell receptor beta chains from one specimen sequenced in a study of patients and donors after allogeneic stem cell transplantation. TCRdb recomputed calls from the RT-PCR reads with MiXCR, one row per CDR3 protein. The data contain some 880,000 distinct CDR3 sequences, over 15% of them singletons. The sample comprised blood, either unsorted or a sorted T cell fraction (not recorded which). All receptors derive from a human donor who was either an allogeneic HSCT recipient or a stem cell or donor lymphocyte infusion donor (not recorded which). It is not recorded whose cells these are; they may come from a transplant donor.

The chain recombines TRBV6-5 with TRBJ2-7; 8 nucleotides line up with TRBD1. V dropped 2 bases and J dropped 5; count of bases not matched to a gene: 8. This CDR3 has 15 amino acids. Germline CDR1 MNHEY, CDR2 SVGAGI. Here the CDR3 DNA reads TGTGCCAGCAGTTACAGGTCGGACAGGGCAAACGAGCAGTACTTC. Translated, it gives CASSYRSDRANEQYF.

This chain uses TRBV2 with TRBJ2-5; the D is unclear. V lost 6 bases and J lost 2, with 13 bases in between. The CDR3 covers 14 residues. Germline V gene lookup returns CDR1 SNHLY and CDR2 FYNNEI. CDR3: CASSDRLRQETQYF. CDR3 nucleotides: TGTGCCAGCAGCGATAGATTGAGACAAGAGACCCAGTACTTC.